These T cell receptor beta chains were read from a single sample in a study of control samples from healthy donors and cancer patients. Measured with immunoSEQ multiplex PCR; TCRdb has only the in-frame clones, and not every one. This table holds roughly 100,000 clones, 90% to 95% found once. The sequenced material came from blood. Receptors originate from a woman in her late teens or twenties in good health. The CDR3 runs from the conserved cysteine through the conserved F or W.

J gene,V gene,CDR3 protein
TRBJ2-7,TRBV4-1,CASSQDLGFAEQYF
TRBJ1-5,TRBV6-5,CASSPMTDSNQPQHF
TRBJ2-2,TRBV12-3/TRBV12-4,CASDREDTGELFF
TRBJ1-1,TRBV10-1,CASSESKGWKVGGFGAFF
TRBJ2-1,TRBV6-4,CASSDSSHEQFF
TRBJ2-7,TRBV27,CASSGDRGGYEQYF
TRBJ2-5,TRBV11-2,CASGQHGGDQETQYF
TRBJ2-7,TRBV2,CASSGRTGAREQYF
TRBJ1-2,TRBV30,CACEGYGYTF
TRBJ1-2,TRBV6-5,CASYGEGVNYGYTF
TRBJ1-1,TRBV4-1,CASSPNRGLNTEAFF
TRBJ1-1,TRBV29-1,CSGNRETEAFF
TRBJ2-3,TRBV25-1,CASSEYLRRTDTQYF
TRBJ2-4,TRBV7-9,CASSPQGNIQYF
TRBJ2-5,TRBV28,CASSSDRGPGETQYF
TRBJ2-1,TRBV3-1/TRBV3-2,CASSWGHNEQFF
TRBJ1-6,TRBV5-1,CASSFQGDNNSPLHF
TRBJ2-1,TRBV24-1,CATSDRDNEQFF
TRBJ1-2,TRBV7-9,CASSGRGGYTF
TRBJ2-1,TRBV11-3,CASSQTMNEQFF
TRBJ2-1,TRBV5-1,CASSPLAGVANEQFF
TRBJ1-4,TRBV19,CASTPRGIVIGATNEKLFF
TRBJ2-5,TRBV29-1,CSVRTGVKTQYF
TRBJ1-5,TRBV4-2,CASSQDGTGGQQPQHF
TRBJ2-3,TRBV5-6,CASSPSADTQYF
TRBJ2-3,TRBV5-1,CASSLGLNPDSTDTQYF
TRBJ2-1,TRBV5-8,CASSFLAGANEQFF